The present T cell receptor (beta chain) was sequenced within a study of T-cell reconstitution after alpha-beta-depleted transplantation in children. This clonotype was detected only a few times. No antigen is known for it. Points from the study as a whole: T-cell counts and diversity at one year post-transplant came mainly from newly produced T cells. The origin of alpha-beta T cells about two months after transplant was reportedly several hundred expanded graft clones.

Trimming took off 5 bases at V and 4 bases at J, with 20 bases between the two ends. The CDR3 contains 16 residues. Germline CDR1 SEHNR, CDR2 FQNEAQ (reference sequence). Unique molecular identifiers were incorporated into the prepared TCRbeta library. From the PCR reads, TCRdb called clonotypes with MiXCR, one entry per CDR3 protein. The sample has fewer than 250,000 distinct CDR3 sequences, approximately 15% seen once. The genes are TRBV7-9 and TRBJ1-1; D might be TRBD1 (6 bases). The specimen was PBMCs, mostly from graft donor cells, collected 360 days after TCRalphabeta/CD19-depleted stem cell transplant. This receptor was obtained from a male patient aged 2-15 years who had a stem cell transplant for acute lymphoblastic leukemia, so the T cells may come from the graft donor. For the CDR3, the DNA is TGTGCCAGCAGCATGTTCCGAGGGGGTCGCGGCACTGAAGCTTTCTTT. Translated: CASSMFRGGRGTEAFF.